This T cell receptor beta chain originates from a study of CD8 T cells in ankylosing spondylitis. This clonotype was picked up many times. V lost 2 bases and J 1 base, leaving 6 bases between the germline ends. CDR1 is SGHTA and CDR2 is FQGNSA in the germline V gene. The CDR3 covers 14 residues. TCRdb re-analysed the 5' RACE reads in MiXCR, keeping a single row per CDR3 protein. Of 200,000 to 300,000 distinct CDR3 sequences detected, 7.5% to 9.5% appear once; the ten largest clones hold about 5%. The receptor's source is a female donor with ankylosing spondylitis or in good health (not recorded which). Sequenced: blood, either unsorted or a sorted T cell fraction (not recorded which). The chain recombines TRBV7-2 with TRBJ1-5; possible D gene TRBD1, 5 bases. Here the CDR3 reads CASSLPGSNQPQHF. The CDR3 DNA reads TGTGCCAGCAGCTTACCAGGGAGCAATCAGCCCCAGCATTTT.